This TCR beta chain was identified during a study of cytomegalovirus exposure and HLA in healthy donors. Study context: The early release's HLA-typed donors yielded approximately 81 million unique TCRs.

Study-level findings and limits: Three CMV-associated chains proved CMV antigen-specific in vitro. Being productive about 87% or about 30% of the time was typical of most TCR beta V segments in an earlier analysis.

Though probably carrying unrecorded immune exposures, donors were nominally healthy at sampling. Note on this clone: Its antigen is not known.

PCR amplification relied on 60 Vbeta primers (plus 13 Jbeta primers). Profiling relied on immunoSEQ multiplex PCR, and the TCRdb table lists in-frame clones only, not all of them. This repertoire shows 130,000 to 150,000 clones, about four fifths found once; its top ten account for around 4.1%. V was trimmed by 6 bases and J by 3 bases, leaving 8 bases between them. CDR1 and CDR2 from the germline V gene are SNHLY and FYNNEI. The CDR3 contains 12 residues. Sequenced sample: PBMCs. This TCR came from a man between 40 and 49 years old in good health and CMV-seropositive. The chain joins TRBV2 to TRBJ1-1; tentatively, D is TRBD1 (6 bases). The CDR3 DNA reads as TGTGCCAGCAGAAGGACAGACACTGAAGCTTTCTTT. Its protein product is CASRRTDTEAFF. Full variable domain (rest looked up from reference TRBV2 and TRBJ1-1): EPEVTQTPSHQVTQMGQEVILRCVPISNHLYFYWYRQILGQKVEFLVSFYNNEISEKSEIFDDQFSVERPDGSNFTLKIRSTKLEDSAMYFCASRRTDTEAFFGQGTRLTVV.